The clone carrying this T cell receptor beta chain was detected only a few times. Its target is unknown. Germline CDR1 reads SGHNT; CDR2 reads YYREEE (reference sequence). V was cut by 0 bases and J by 12 bases, with 16 bases left in between. The CDR3 is 14 residues long. The sample belongs to a study of blood T cells in healthy people across ages. The second PCR ran roughly 7 to 12 cycles with a sample-barcoded 5' primer and J-beta primers. The template-switch adaptor, which had 12 random nucleotides, put a tag on each cDNA molecule. TCRdb reprocessed the 5' RACE reads via MiXCR and lists one record per CDR3 protein. The sample includes 910,000 or so distinct CDR3 sequences, roughly 47% seen only once; the top ten take 20% to 25%. Study-level results: The authors considered diversity estimates from one million T cells to be underestimates.

The TCR was taken from a woman aged 55 to 70 in good health. Input material: blood. The V call is TRBV5-4, the J call TRBJ2-1; D possibly matches TRBD1 or TRBD2 (5 bases each). The CDR3 region has the DNA TGTGCCAGCAGCTTGGGTGGGGCCCGGGACGGGCAGTTCTTC. Translated: CASSLGGARDGQFF. Full variable domain (outside the CDR3, taken from reference TRBV5-4 and TRBJ2-1): ETGVTQSPTHLIKTRGQQVTLRCSSQSGHNTVSWYQQALGQGPQFIFQYYREEENGRGNFPPRFSGLQFPNYSSELNVNALELDDSALYLCASSLGGARDGQFFGPGTRLTVL.